This T cell receptor beta chain came from a study of Ad26.COV2.S vaccination and SARS-CoV-2 variants. CDR3 length: 14 residues. From germline, CDR1 is MNHEY and CDR2 SMNVEV (reference sequence). The germline V and J ends were trimmed by 2 bases and 2 bases, with 9 bases remaining between them. The assay was immunoSEQ multiplex PCR, and TCRdb's table has in-frame clones only and misses some. Of 350,000 to 400,000 clones in the sample, about 88% are singletons; the top ten hold approximately 1.9%. The treatment: over 15 received Ad26.COV2.S at low or high dose, single or two shots; about 5 received placebo; per-sample allocation not given. Day 63 after the first injection of vaccine or placebo was the sampling time. An Ad26 vector that expressed Wuhan-strain SARS-CoV-2 spike constituted the vaccine.

The chain recombines TRBV27 with TRBJ1-1; D not resolved. This TCR was sampled from a person between 18 and 65 years old who received the Ad26.COV2.S COVID-19 vaccine or a placebo. The sequencing used peripheral blood, collected in a trial of Ad26.COV2.S vaccine versus placebo. The CDR3 reads CASSLGHVNTEAFF. The CDR3 coding sequence is TGTGCCAGCAGTTTAGGCCACGTCAACACTGAAGCTTTCTTT.